These 5 T cell receptor beta chains came from one sample sequenced in a study of T-cell reconstitution after alpha-beta-depleted transplantation in children. Preparing the TCRbeta library involved the use of unique molecular identifiers. Using its own MiXCR run on the PCR reads, TCRdb lists one record per CDR3 protein. Of approximately 520,000 distinct CDR3 sequences listed, less than 35% are singletons. Sequences were derived from PBMCs from the stem cell graft donor, sampled from the stem cell graft. All receptors derive from a human donor who donated a stem cell graft to a child with aplastic anemia.

The table lists this clonotype with a few counts. CDR3 region: CASRYTAESSGNTIYF. In DNA form, the CDR3 reads TGTGCCAGCAGATATACGGCAGAATCCTCTGGAAACACCATATATTTT. The V call is TRBV12-3 or TRBV12-4, the J call TRBJ1-3; D gene uncertain. The germline V and J ends were trimmed by 6 bases and 0 bases, with 15 bases remaining between them. The CDR3 has 16 amino acids.

The rearrangement uses TRBV27 and TRBJ2-3; D ambiguous. Germline assignment: CDR1 MNHEY and CDR2 SMNVEV (reference sequence). There are 16 residues in the CDR3. V dropped 5 bases and J dropped 0 bases, with 15 bases sitting between them. DNA of the CDR3: TGTGCCAGCAGTCGAAAAGGGTTAACCAGCACAGATACGCAGTATTTT. It yields the protein CASSRKGLTSTDTQYF.

This clonotype was seen more than once but under ten times. This chain's CDR3 is CSVVGQVGNIQYF. DNA for the CDR3: TGCAGCGTTGTCGGACAGGTTGGAAACATTCAGTACTTC. The chain couples TRBV29-1 to TRBJ2-4; 7 bases align to TRBD1. The CDR3 is 13 residues long. Trimming at V came to 4 bases and at J to 6 bases, leaving 6 bases not matched to a gene. Germline V lookup: CDR1 SQVTM, CDR2 ANQGSEA.

This clonotype was found a few times. CDR3 nucleotide sequence: TGTGCCAGCAGCCCAAAGGCGATTAACACTGAAGCTTTCTTT. Its protein product is CASSPKAINTEAFF. The rearrangement links TRBV7-2 to TRBJ1-1; D not resolved. V was trimmed by 5 bases and J by 2 bases, leaving 12 bases between them. Germline lookup yields CDR1 SGHTA and CDR2 FQGNSA. The CDR3 sequence is 14 residues long.

The V and J genes are TRBV9 and TRBJ1-2; 8 bases align to TRBD1. CDR3 length equals 16 residues. Germline V gene data show CDR1 as SGDLS and CDR2 as YYNGEE. V lost 3 bases, J lost 3 bases, and 10 bases stayed unmatched. CDR3 sequence (DNA): TGTGCCAGCAGCGACTCAAAAGACAGGGGCCACTATGGCTACACCTTC. It codes for CASSDSKDRGHYGYTF.